The subject of this entry is one TCR beta chain. The data originate from a study of cytomegalovirus exposure and HLA in healthy donors. Study context: The early release's HLA-typed donors yielded approximately 82 million unique TCRs.

V lost 3 bases and J lost 7; bases outside the gene matches: 7. The germline CDR1 and CDR2 sequences are SGHRS and YFSETQ. CDR3 length: 14 amino acids. Researchers ran the PCR with 60 Vbeta and 13 Jbeta primers. Sequencing used immunoSEQ multiplex PCR; TCRdb keeps in-frame clones, though not all of them. Of about 200,000 clones listed, approximately 12% are singletons. V and J are TRBV5-1 and TRBJ2-1; 7 nucleotides agree with TRBD1. Sequenced: PBMCs. The source is a man aged 45-60 years in good health and CMV-seropositive. The CDR3 region has the DNA TGCGCCAGCAGCTATCCGGGACAGTTGAATGAGCAGTTCTTC. Translating gives CASSYPGQLNEQFF.